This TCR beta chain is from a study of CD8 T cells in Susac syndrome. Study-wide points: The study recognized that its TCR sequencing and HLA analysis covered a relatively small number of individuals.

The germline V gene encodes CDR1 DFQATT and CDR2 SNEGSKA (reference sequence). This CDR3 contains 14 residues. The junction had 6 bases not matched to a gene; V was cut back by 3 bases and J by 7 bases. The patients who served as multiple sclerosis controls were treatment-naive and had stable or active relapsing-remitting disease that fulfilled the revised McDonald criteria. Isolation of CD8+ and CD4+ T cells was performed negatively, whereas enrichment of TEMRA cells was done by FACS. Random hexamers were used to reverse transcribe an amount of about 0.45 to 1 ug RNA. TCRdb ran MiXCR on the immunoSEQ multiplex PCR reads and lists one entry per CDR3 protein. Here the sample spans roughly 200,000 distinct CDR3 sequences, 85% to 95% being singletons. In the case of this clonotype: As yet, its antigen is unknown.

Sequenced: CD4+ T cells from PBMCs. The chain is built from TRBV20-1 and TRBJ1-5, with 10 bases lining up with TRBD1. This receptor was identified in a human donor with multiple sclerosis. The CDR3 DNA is TGCAGTGCTAGTTCCGGGACAGGGGCCCAGCCCCAGCATTTT. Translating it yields CSASSGTGAQPQHF.